This entry features one T cell receptor beta chain sequence. A few counts support this clone. Its recognized antigen is unknown. The input lacks base qualities; no much larger clone sits a single base away. Receptors were amplified or captured by PCR. Sequencing took place on an Illumina HiSeq 4000. High-throughput sequencing was used to profile the TCR beta-chain CDR3 region of each patient. On the authors' methods: CDR3 differences across clinicopathological groups were used to build a classifier for discriminating distant-metastatic papillary thyroid cancer patients. The Shannon index was used to assess repertoire diversity, and the Morisita-Horn index was used to assess tumor-blood repertoire similarity. TCRdb cleaned the public reads at Q25 with fastp, built clones with MiXCR and kept in-frame beta chains. What appears here as the V and J calls and clone size reflects TCRdb's work, not the paper's. The sample data list 35,000 to 45,000 clones, and about 3.2% of these were observed just once. The ten most abundant clones make up about 9.7% of the sample.

The sample belongs to a study of metastatic and nonmetastatic thyroid tumors (dated by TCRdb to the early 2020s). With respect to the entire study: Repertoires were compared across peripheral blood and tumor or nodule tissue samples from malignant and benign thyroid patients. What the authors observed across the whole study: TCR beta diversity was reported as significantly higher in malignant tumors than in benign nodules, in both blood and tumor samples.

No treatment had been received by any patient before thyroid surgery. Using T-cell receptor beta sequencing, the researchers looked back retrospectively at clinical samples from patients, gathered between about 2011 and 2019. CDR1 and CDR2 were assigned from the germline V gene (reference sequence) as LNHNV and YYDKDF. The junction shows trimming of 5 bases on V and 2 bases on J, plus 9 bases between the germline ends. Counted from cysteine to phenylalanine, this CDR3 has 14 amino acids. Of the read, only the CDR3 DNA is kept; its 42 bases are in frame from base 1. The specimen sequenced was blood. Recombination linked TRBV15 to TRBJ2-2, with no confidently assigned D gene. This TCR derives from a female donor with papillary thyroid cancer or a benign thyroid nodule (not recorded which). Some clones in this sample may be carry-over from other donors' samples. The DNA sequence is TGTGCCACCAGCCGTACACCAAACACCGGGGAGCTGTTTTTT. This encodes CATSRTPNTGELFF.